This T cell receptor (beta chain) was found in a study of technical replicates of blood from several donors. Only in-frame clones appear in the TCRdb table, and some are missing; sequencing was by immunoSEQ multiplex PCR. The sample consists of some 87,000 clones, about nine tenths of them appearing once. The sequenced sample was T cells isolated from PBMCs. The TCR comes from a human donor in good health.

The DNA of the CDR3 is TGTGCCAGCAGTAAAACCGACAGTGCCTATGGCTACACCTTC. Encoded protein: CASSKTDSAYGYTF. This rearrangement joins TRBV6-6 to TRBJ1-2; tentatively, D is TRBD1 (5 bases). The germline gives CDR1 MNHNY, CDR2 SVGAGI (reference sequence). V was clipped by 5 bases and J by 4 bases, with 14 bases between them. The length of the CDR3 is 14 residues.